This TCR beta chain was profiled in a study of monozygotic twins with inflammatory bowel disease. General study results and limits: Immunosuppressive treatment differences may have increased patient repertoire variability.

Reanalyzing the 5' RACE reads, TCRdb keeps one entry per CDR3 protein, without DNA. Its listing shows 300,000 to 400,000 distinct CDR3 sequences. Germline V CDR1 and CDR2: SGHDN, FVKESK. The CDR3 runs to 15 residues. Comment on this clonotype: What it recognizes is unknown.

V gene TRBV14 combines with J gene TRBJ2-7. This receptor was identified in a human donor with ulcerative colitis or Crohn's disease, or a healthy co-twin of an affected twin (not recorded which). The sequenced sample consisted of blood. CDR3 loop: CASSQDLVGVYEQYF.